In its sample, the clone carrying this T cell receptor (beta chain) was seen a few times. Its antigen remains unidentified. CDR3 size: 14 residues. In germline, CDR1 is SQVTM, CDR2 ANQGSEA. V was shortened by 1 base and J by 0 bases, with 4 bases between the two germline ends. This sample was included in a study of spatial heterogeneity in lung cancer. Study conclusions and caveats: Counts of expanded alpha and beta TCRs within tumors tracked the tumor nonsynonymous mutation count.

From the 5' RACE reads, TCRdb called clonotypes with MiXCR, one entry per CDR3 protein. The sample lists about 20,000 distinct CDR3 sequences, around 15% occurring once. As for time point: sample taken at primary tumor resection. The V gene is TRBV29-1, the J gene TRBJ2-6; D unresolved. The sequence was collected from a female donor with early-stage non-small cell lung cancer. This specimen was lung tumor tissue, taken at surgery. In nucleotides, the CDR3 is TGCAGCGTTGAAGGGAACTCTGGGGCCAACGTCCTGACTTTC. It yields the protein CSVEGNSGANVLTF.